Each of the 16 T cell receptor beta chains below was sequenced from the same sample in a study of T-cell reconstitution after alpha-beta-depleted transplantation in children. Unique molecular identifiers were used in preparing the TCRbeta library. TCRdb recomputed calls from the PCR reads with MiXCR, one row per CDR3 protein. The sample comprises hundreds of thousands of distinct CDR3 sequences, about an eighth of which are singletons, and over 2% rests with the top ten. The material sequenced was PBMCs, mostly from graft donor cells, taken 360 days after TCRalphabeta/CD19-depleted stem cell transplant. Source of these receptors: a male patient between 5 and 17 years old who had a stem cell transplant for acute myeloid leukemia, so the T cells may come from the graft donor.

This sequence joins TRBV21-1 and TRBJ2-5; the listed D gene, TRBD1, was not tested against the DNA. TRBV21-1 is annotated as a pseudogene. This CDR3 has 13 amino acids. CDR3 nucleotide sequence: TGTGCCAGCAGCAATTGGACAGAAGAGACCCAGTACTTC. Its translation is CASSNWTEETQYF.

This clonotype was seen a few times. The rearrangement uses TRBV19 and TRBJ2-1; TRBD2 aligns across 8 bases. Germline CDR1 reads LNHDA; CDR2 reads SQIVND (reference sequence). This CDR3 is 13 amino acids long. With V trimmed by 9 bases and J by 7 bases, 8 bases remained unmatched. The CDR3 DNA sequence: TGTGCCAGCAAATCTCTAGCGGGTAATGAGCAGTTCTTC. It specifies CASKSLAGNEQFF.

For this clonotype: The junction departs from germline at one end; a sequencing error may be responsible. The chain combines TRBV7-2 with TRBJ2-7, with D tentatively TRBD1 (5 bases). The germline V gene has CDR1 SGHTA and CDR2 FQGNSA. This CDR3 comprises 13 residues. The CDR3 region has the DNA TGTGCCAGCAGCGAACAGGCCCCCTACGATCAGTACTTC. This sequence encodes CASSEQAPYDQYF.

In this sample, this clonotype turned up a few times. V and J are TRBV12-3 or TRBV12-4 and TRBJ2-1; tentative D call: TRBD2 (5 bases). CDR3 size: 15 residues. Trimming left V 7 bases short and J 3 bases short, with 16 bases between. CDR3 loop: CASKSNSSSYNEQFF. The CDR3 nucleotides read TGTGCCAGCAAATCCAACTCTAGCAGCTACAATGAGCAGTTCTTC.

Here the CDR3 reads CASSPRRPGPYEQYF. The CDR3 bases are TGTGCCAGCAGCCCCCGACGCCCCGGGCCCTACGAGCAGTACTTC. This rearrangement joins TRBV14 to TRBJ2-7; D not certain. The CDR3 sequence is 15 residues long. The V end was cut by 4 bases, the J end by 2 bases, with 15 bases between. CDR1 is SGHDN and CDR2 is FVKESK in the germline V gene. Filled out from reference TRBV14 and TRBJ2-7, the complete variable domain reads EAGVTQFPSHSVIEKGQTVTLRCDPISGHDNLYWYRRVMGKEIKFLLHFVKESKQDESGMPNNRFLAERTGGTYSTLKVQPAELEDSGVYFCASSPRRPGPYEQYFGPGTRLTVT.

This clonotype was recorded many times. The V call is TRBV29-1, the J call TRBJ2-2; no reliable D call. Germline lookup yields CDR1 SQVTM and CDR2 ANQGSEA. The V gene lost 2 bases and the J gene lost 4 bases, with 8 bases spanning the gap. The CDR3 has 13 amino acids. The CDR3 region is CSVELYFTGELFF. DNA of the CDR3: TGCAGCGTTGAATTATATTTCACCGGGGAGCTGTTTTTT.

This clonotype was found many times. CDR3 loop: CASSLGRRVYQETQYF. CDR3 in DNA: TGTGCCAGCAGCTTAGGTCGCAGGGTTTACCAAGAGACCCAGTACTTC. The chain is built from TRBV7-8 and TRBJ2-5, with TRBD1 as a possible D gene (5 bases). This CDR3 is 16 amino acids long. Germline CDR1 SGHVS, CDR2 FQNEAQ. V dropped 1 base and J dropped 0 bases, with 12 bases sitting between them.

The V gene is TRBV28, the J gene TRBJ1-2; D may be TRBD1 (5 bases). Germline CDR1 and CDR2: MDHEN and SYDVKM. CDR3 length: 12 residues. V lost 5 bases and J lost 6, with 10 bases in between. The DNA of the CDR3 is TGTGCCAGCAGTGGGGCCCAGGATGGCTACACCTTC. Amino acid sequence: CASSGAQDGYTF.

This clonotype was detected a few times. This chain connects TRBV2 to TRBJ2-3, with D perhaps matching TRBD1 (6 bases). The V end lost 7 bases, the J end lost 0 bases, and 14 bases lay between the germline ends. This CDR3 region has 15 residues. Germline V gene data show CDR1 as SNHLY and CDR2 as FYNNEI. The CDR3, as DNA: TGTGCCAGCATCGAGGGGGAATGGAGCACAGATACGCAGTATTTT. As protein: CASIEGEWSTDTQYF.

The V call is TRBV21-1, the J call TRBJ2-5; no check of the table's D call, TRBD2, against the DNA was made. TRBV21-1 is a recognized pseudogene. The CDR3 is 18 amino acids. The CDR3 region is CASSKERLAGGPLETQYF. The DNA of the CDR3 is TGTGCCAGCAGCAAAGAGAGGCTAGCGGGAGGGCCGTTGGAGACCCAGTACTTC.

This clonotype was counted only a few times. The J gene is TRBJ1-2, the V gene TRBV29-1; perhaps TRBD1 as D (6 bases). Trimming cost V 2 bases and J 7 bases, with 11 bases left between them. The CDR3 contains 12 residues. CDR1 SQVTM and CDR2 ANQGSEA come from the germline V gene. CDR3 sequence (DNA): TGCAGCGTTGAACCGGAGGGGGGTGGCTACACCTTC. Protein product: CSVEPEGGGYTF.

The chain couples TRBV12-3 or TRBV12-4 to TRBJ2-7, with D possibly TRBD1 on 6 matching bases. V gave up 6 bases and J gave up 2 bases, with 23 bases separating them. The CDR3 spans 17 residues. In nucleotides, the CDR3 is TGTGCCAGCAGCGGCACGGGGTGGGGGCGATTGACCTACGAGCAGTACTTC. It codes for CASSGTGWGRLTYEQYF.

This clonotype has a count of ten or more. The chain employs TRBV10-3 and TRBJ2-5, with a weak D call TRBD2 (6 bases). This CDR3 comprises 12 residues. The germline V and J ends were trimmed by 4 bases and 7 bases, with 10 bases remaining between them. In germline, CDR1 is ENHRY, CDR2 SYGVKD. CDR3 in amino acids: CAISGQGGTQYF. In DNA, the CDR3 is TGTGCCATCAGTGGGCAGGGAGGGACCCAGTACTTC.

The V call is TRBV29-1, the J call TRBJ1-1, with 7 bases matching TRBD1. V shed 7 bases, J shed 4 bases, and the junction held 9 bases outside the gene matches. This CDR3 is built from 13 residues. The V gene's germline CDR1 is SQVTM and CDR2 ANQGSEA. The CDR3 coding sequence is TGCAGCGCCCCACAGGGGATCGGCACTGAAGCTTTCTTT. Translated: CSAPQGIGTEAFF.

A few counts support this clonotype. This sequence joins TRBV7-2 and TRBJ1-2; D call uncertain. The CDR3 spans 14 residues. Germline lookup yields CDR1 SGHTA and CDR2 FQGNSA. V dropped 2 bases and J dropped 5 bases, with 12 bases sitting between them. The CDR3 DNA reads as TGTGCCAGCAGCTTAAATCAGGCAAATTATGGCTACACCTTC. Its protein is CASSLNQANYGYTF.

This clonotype was counted a few times. The gene calls are TRBV20-1 and TRBJ2-5; D not certain. In germline, CDR1 is DFQATT, CDR2 SNEGSKA (reference sequence). Deletions cut 4 bases from V and 1 base from J, with 10 bases between. The CDR3 length is 13 residues. In DNA, the CDR3 is TGCAGTGCTACCGACCAGGCCCAAGAGACCCAGTACTTC. It translates to CSATDQAQETQYF.